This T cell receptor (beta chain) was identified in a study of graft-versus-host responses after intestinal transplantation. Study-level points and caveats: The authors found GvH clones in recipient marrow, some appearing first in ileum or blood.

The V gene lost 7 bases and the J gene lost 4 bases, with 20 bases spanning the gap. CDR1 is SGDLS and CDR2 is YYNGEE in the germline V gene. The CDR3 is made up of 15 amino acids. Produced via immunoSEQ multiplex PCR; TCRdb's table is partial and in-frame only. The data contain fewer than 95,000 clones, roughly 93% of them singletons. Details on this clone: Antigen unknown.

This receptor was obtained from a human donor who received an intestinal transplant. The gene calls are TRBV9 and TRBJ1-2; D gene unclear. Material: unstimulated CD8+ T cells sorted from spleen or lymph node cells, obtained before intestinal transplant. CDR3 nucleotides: TGTGCCAGCGGCGATGGCTCCGGCTGGAGCTATGGCTACACCTTC. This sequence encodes CASGDGSGWSYGYTF.